One T cell receptor (beta chain) is described in this entry. Antigen unknown. Nominal health characterized the donors when sampled, though unrecorded immune exposures were likely. The PCR was carried out with 60 Vbeta primers and 13 Jbeta primers. Only in-frame clones appear in the TCRdb table, and some are missing; sequencing was by immunoSEQ multiplex PCR. The repertoire holds some 96,000 clones, with roughly 80% as singletons. The data were taken from a study of cytomegalovirus exposure and HLA in healthy donors. General study points: A later analysis reportedly found fewer N-insertions in an Asian-associated ancestry cluster than the roughly 670-donor mean. TCR beta V- and J-gene trimming was later associated with a missense DCLRE1C variant. Some highly shared sequence variants likely arose as a pipeline artifact.

From germline, CDR1 is SGHAT and CDR2 FQNNGV. The CDR3 is 14 residues long. Sequencing was performed on PBMCs. This chain uses TRBV11-2 with TRBJ2-5; D is perhaps TRBD1 (5 bases). The DNA matches TRBJ2-7 better at its end, which makes the J call doubtful. The receptor's source is a man in his forties or fifties in good health and CMV-seropositive. CDR3 residues: CASSSTGFYYEQYF. CDR3 DNA sequence: TGTGCCAGCAGCTCCACAGGTTTCTACTACGAGCAGTACTTC.